The present TCR beta chain was sequenced within a study of Graves' ophthalmopathy and Graves' hyperthyroidism. This clonotype has a handful of counts. The CDR3 is made up of 17 amino acids. Trimming cost V 5 bases and J 2 bases, with 21 bases left between them. The germline CDR1 and CDR2 sequences are SGHTA and FQGTGA. TCR beta CDR3 amplification used RNA transcripts. RT-PCR with HTBI primers came first, then second-round multiplex PCR. TCRdb processed the multiplex PCR reads anew with MiXCR; each CDR3 protein has one entry. The sample carries just over 400,000 distinct CDR3 sequences, around a fifth recorded once.

The chain is built from TRBV7-3 and TRBJ2-5, with TRBD2 as a possible D gene (8 bases). The sequence came from a woman aged 18-35 years with stable Graves' hyperthyroidism. The sequenced sample consisted of peripheral blood. The CDR3 coding sequence is TGTGCCAGCAGCAGAGGCGGGGGGACAGTGAATCAAGAGACCCAGTACTTC. Its protein is CASSRGGGTVNQETQYF. The variable domain in full, completed from reference TRBV7-3 and TRBJ2-5, reads GAGVSQTPSNKVTEKGKYVELRCDPISGHTALYWYRQSLGQGPEFLIYFQGTGAADDSGLPNDRFFAVRPEGSVSTLKIQRTERGDSAVYLCASSRGGGTVNQETQYFGPGTRLLVL.